The rows below give T cell receptor beta chains drawn from one sample of a study of blood T cell repertoires in COVID-19. Profiled with immunoSEQ multiplex PCR; TCRdb holds only in-frame clones, not every one. Of hundreds of thousands of clones listed, roughly 90% are singletons. The specimen sequenced was peripheral blood. These receptors were obtained from a man between 18 and 35 years old with active or convalescent COVID-19. The conserved cysteine and the conserved F or W are not part of the CDR3 here. The order of the fields is V gene, J gene, CDR3 protein.

>TRBV5-1|TRBJ2-5
ASSLQSSSETQY
>TRBV6-5|TRBJ2-3
ASIGQNTDTQY
>TRBV19|TRBJ1-1
ASSESFRVGTEAF
>TRBV23-1|TRBJ2-7
ASSQLSSGRAGHEQY
>TRBV6-2/TRBV6-3|TRBJ1-5
ASSSDRGRGSNQPQH
>TRBV5-6|TRBJ2-3
ASSLYAGPSTDTQY
>TRBV6-2/TRBV6-3|TRBJ1-1
ASSGDRGRVDTEAF
>TRBV15|TRBJ2-2
ATSTGTGPNTGELF
>TRBV6-6|TRBJ2-7
ASYRDRGDEQY
>TRBV4-1|TRBJ2-7
ASSQGGLAGSYEQY
>TRBV25-1|TRBJ2-3
ASSAPTSGAPPVAQY
>TRBV9|TRBJ2-7
ASSVASSGGPTYEQY
>TRBV19|TRBJ1-1
ASSSGQVDTEAF
>TRBV18|TRBJ1-4
ASSPNGQGGEKLF
>TRBV6-5|TRBJ1-1
ASSYVTGDTEAF
>TRBV2|TRBJ1-1
ASSAAAGLRRGAF
>TRBV4-1|TRBJ2-5
ASSQEGGGLQETQY
>TRBV4-1|TRBJ2-3
ASSQGAAFTDTQY
>TRBV6-5|TRBJ1-6
ASNWDRDNSPLH
>TRBV10-2|TRBJ1-1
ASHRLGGPEAF
>TRBV19|TRBJ1-5
ASRTGAYSNQPQH
>TRBV24-1|TRBJ2-4
ATSDLRDRNIQY
>TRBV3-1/TRBV3-2|TRBJ2-3
ASSQGVRTQY
>TRBV27|TRBJ2-1
ASSLGGSSYNEQF
>TRBV4-1|TRBJ1-1
ASSQDNMLGRAAVNTEAF
>TRBV6-9|TRBJ2-7
ASPRGEEQY
>TRBV5-1|TRBJ2-7
ASTPVGSAHEQY
>TRBV4-3|TRBJ2-1
ASSQEIGQGIEQF
>TRBV4-1|TRBJ1-1
ASSQEPAGAF
>TRBV7-8|TRBJ1-5
ASSYYMDQPQH
>TRBV19|TRBJ2-7
ASSIPGNTYEQY
>TRBV10-2|TRBJ1-4
ASSESGGRELF
>TRBV7-8|TRBJ2-7
ASSPWTSGFYEQY
>TRBV27|TRBJ1-2
ASSPRPGQGTYGYT